These 18 T cell receptor beta chains were sequenced from one sample in a study of Graves' ophthalmopathy and Graves' hyperthyroidism. Investigators amplified TCR beta CDR3 regions from RNA transcripts. RT-PCR in the first round used HTBI primers; a second-round multiplex PCR followed. TCRdb called the multiplex PCR reads again in MiXCR, with one record for every CDR3 protein. This sample carries around 1,000,000 distinct CDR3 sequences, about 40% of them seen once, and the ten largest clones take around 10%. Sequencing was carried out using peripheral blood or thyroid tissue (not recorded which). The source of these receptors is an adult man with Graves' hyperthyroidism.

This clonotype was detected many times. This chain uses TRBV4-1 with TRBJ1-2; 7 bases fit TRBD1. The CDR3 spans 15 residues. The V gene's germline CDR1 is MGHRA and CDR2 YSYEKL. The ends lost 1 base at V and 6 bases at J; junction bases unmatched: 8. The CDR3 sequence is CASSQAPLRGDGYTF. The CDR3 nucleotides are TGCGCCAGCAGCCAAGCCCCACTCAGGGGGGATGGCTACACCTTC.

In this sample, this clonotype turned up a few times. As DNA, the CDR3 is TGTGCCAGCAGTTTGGAAGTAGCGGACCAAGAGACCCAGTACTTC. Translating gives CASSLEVADQETQYF. The V gene is TRBV6-5, the J gene TRBJ2-5; possibly TRBD2 for D (6 bases). Germline assignment: CDR1 MNHEY and CDR2 SVGAGI. Trimming pared 4 bases from V and 0 bases from J, leaving 12 bases between. The CDR3 contains 15 residues.

This clonotype came up many times. This chain's CDR3 is CASSVASDAEAFF. The CDR3 region has the DNA TGTGCCAGCAGCGTAGCGAGTGACGCTGAAGCTTTCTTT. This chain connects TRBV9 to TRBJ1-1; D unclear. Germline lookup yields CDR1 SGDLS and CDR2 YYNGEE. CDR3 length: 13 amino acids. Trimming cost V 0 bases and J 6 bases, with 9 bases left between them.

This clonotype was detected a few times. The genes are TRBV5-1 and TRBJ2-2, with 8 bases aligning to TRBD2. From germline, CDR1 is SGHRS and CDR2 YFSETQ. This CDR3 has 16 amino acids. V trimming: 0 bases; J trimming: 4 bases; junction bases outside the gene matches: 5. DNA for the CDR3: TGCGCCAGCAGCTTGGCGCGGGGGGCCAGCACCGGGGAGCTGTTTTTT. Amino acid sequence: CASSLARGASTGELFF. Full variable domain (remainder filled in from reference TRBV5-1 and TRBJ2-2): KAGVTQTPRYLIKTRGQQVTLSCSPISGHRSVSWYQQTPGQGLQFLFEYFSETQRNKGNFPGRFSGRQFSNSRSEMNVSTLELGDSALYLCASSLARGASTGELFFGEGSRLTVL.

The J gene is TRBJ2-7, the V gene TRBV6-5; D gene unclear. This CDR3 region has 13 residues. Germline CDR1 MNHEY, CDR2 SVGAGI. Trimming took 5 bases from V and 3 from J, leaving 11 bases between them. Here the CDR3 reads CASSQTSRYEQYF. Written as DNA, the CDR3 is TGTGCCAGCAGTCAGACGTCCCGCTACGAGCAGTACTTC.

This clonotype turned up a few times. The CDR3 spells CASSQTGGGNTIYF. As DNA, the CDR3 is TGTGCCAGCAGCCAGACAGGGGGAGGAAACACCATATATTTT. V and J are TRBV11-2 and TRBJ1-3, with TRBD1 identical over 9 bases. V gave up 5 bases and J gave up 4 bases; unmatched junction bases: 3. Germline CDR1 SGHAT, CDR2 FQNNGV. This CDR3 is built from 14 residues. Drawing the rest from reference TRBV11-2 and TRBJ1-3, the complete variable domain is EAGVAQSPRYKIIEKRQSVAFWCNPISGHATLYWYQQILGQGPKLLIQFQNNGVVDDSQLPKDRFSAERLKGVDSTLKIQPAKLEDSAVYLCASSQTGGGNTIYFGEGSWLTVV.

The V call is TRBV7-2, the J call TRBJ2-7; TRBD2 matches at 7 bases. Germline CDR1 SGHTA, CDR2 FQGNSA. CDR3 length: 14 amino acids. Losses at the gene ends were 6 bases for V and 4 bases for J; bases not matched to a gene: 9. Here the CDR3 reads CASRVTGGGYEQYF. Written as DNA, the CDR3 is TGTGCCAGCAGGGTGACTGGCGGGGGTTACGAGCAGTACTTC.

Worth noting for this clonotype: One junction end does not reproduce the germline sequence, and a read error may be involved. The CDR3 region is CASSPAGQGAPGRETQYF. For the CDR3, the DNA is TGCGCCAGCAGCCCTGCAGGACAGGGGGCACCGGGGAGGGAGACCCAGTACTTC. The chain uses TRBV7-2 and TRBJ2-5; TRBD1 matches 11 bases. The CDR3 covers 18 residues. Looked up from germline, CDR1 is SGHTA and CDR2 is FQGNSA.

The rearrangement joins TRBV4-3 to TRBJ2-7; a weak D match, TRBD1 (5 bases). Germline V CDR1 and CDR2: LGHNA, YSLEER. Deletions cut 0 bases from V and 3 bases from J, with 12 bases between. The CDR3 extends over 15 amino acids. The CDR3 loop reads CASSQEWGGYYEQYF. The CDR3 DNA reads TGCGCCAGCAGCCAAGAGTGGGGCGGATACTACGAGCAGTACTTC.

Regarding this clonotype: An end of the junction differs from the germline gene, which may be a read error. The rearrangement uses TRBV7-9 and TRBJ2-7, with D perhaps assigned TRBD1 or TRBD2 (5 bases each). Per germline, CDR1 SEHNR and CDR2 FQNEAQ (reference sequence). This CDR3 is 12 amino acids long. The CDR3 spells CASSQDLGDPYF. In nucleotides, the CDR3 is TGCGCCAGCAGCCAAGATTTGGGGGATCCGTACTTC.

This clonotype was seen ten or more times. This chain connects TRBV5-1 to TRBJ1-2, with TRBD1 identical over 8 bases. Germline V gives CDR1 SGHRS, CDR2 YFSETQ. The V gene end was trimmed by 4 bases and the J gene end by 0 bases; junction bases not matched to a gene: 5. The CDR3 length is 15 residues. Here the CDR3 reads CASSPDRASNYGYTF. CDR3 DNA: TGCGCCAGCAGCCCGGACAGGGCCTCTAACTATGGCTACACCTTC.

This clonotype has at least ten counts. The chain combines TRBV6-5 with TRBJ2-2; possible D gene TRBD2, 5 bases. CDR1 and CDR2 (germline): MNHEY, SVGAGI. The V and J ends lost 6 bases and 6 bases respectively, with 11 bases between them. The CDR3 has 13 residues. DNA of the CDR3: TGTGCCAGCAGACGCGGGTACGCCGGGGAGCTGTTTTTT. Residues: CASRRGYAGELFF.

The rearrangement uses TRBV10-3 and TRBJ2-7, with TRBD2 identical over 9 bases. V lost 4 bases and J lost 6; bases outside the gene matches: 13. There are 16 residues in the CDR3. Germline V gene lookup returns CDR1 ENHRY and CDR2 SYGVKD. CDR3 residues: CAISVVPSGVVIEQYF. CDR3 nucleotides: TGTGCCATCAGTGTTGTCCCTAGCGGGGTCGTGATCGAGCAGTACTTC.

This clonotype was detected a few times. V usage is TRBV7-2 and J usage is TRBJ2-2; D call uncertain. The CDR3 sequence is 14 residues long. Between the trimmed V and J ends, which lost 7 bases and 7 bases, there was a span of 16 bases. CDR1 is SGHTA and CDR2 is FQGNSA in the germline V gene. CDR3 DNA: TGTGCCAGCATCAAAGTCCAGGCGATCGGGGAGCTGTTTTTT. It encodes CASIKVQAIGELFF.

This clonotype was counted between two and nine times. J is TRBJ2-5 and V is TRBV19; a weak D match, TRBD1 (7 bases). V was shortened by 1 base and J by 4 bases, with 16 bases between the two germline ends. The CDR3 has 16 residues. The germline gives CDR1 LNHDA, CDR2 SQIVND (reference sequence). The CDR3 DNA reads TGTGCCAGTAGTATAGGGGCGACAGGGACTGGAGAGACCCAGTACTTC. This encodes CASSIGATGTGETQYF.

This clonotype was observed a handful of times. The rearrangement links TRBV20-1 to TRBJ2-2; a possible D gene is TRBD1 (5 bases). Per germline, CDR1 DFQATT and CDR2 SNEGSKA (reference sequence). With 5 bases removed from V and 5 bases from J, the gap between germline ends came to 9 bases. The CDR3 sequence is 12 residues long. CDR3 loop: CSADQGTGELFF. The CDR3 coding sequence is TGCAGTGCTGACCAGGGAACCGGGGAGCTGTTTTTT.

This clonotype came up many times. V is TRBV12-3 or TRBV12-4 and J is TRBJ1-5, with D maybe TRBD1 (6 bases). CDR3 length equals 15 residues. Between the trimmed V and J ends, which lost 6 bases and 4 bases, there was a span of 16 bases. CDR3 loop: CASREQGKGNQPQHF. The CDR3 nucleotides read TGTGCCAGCAGGGAACAGGGAAAGGGGAATCAGCCCCAGCATTTT.

The CDR3 DNA reads TGTGCCAGCAGCGTTCAGAGGCAGAACACTGAAGCTTTCTTT. Its protein product is CASSVQRQNTEAFF. The V call is TRBV9, the J call TRBJ1-1; D gene ambiguous. This CDR3 is built from 14 residues. V was cut by 2 bases and J by 1 base, with 9 bases left in between. Germline loops: CDR1 SGDLS, CDR2 YYNGEE.